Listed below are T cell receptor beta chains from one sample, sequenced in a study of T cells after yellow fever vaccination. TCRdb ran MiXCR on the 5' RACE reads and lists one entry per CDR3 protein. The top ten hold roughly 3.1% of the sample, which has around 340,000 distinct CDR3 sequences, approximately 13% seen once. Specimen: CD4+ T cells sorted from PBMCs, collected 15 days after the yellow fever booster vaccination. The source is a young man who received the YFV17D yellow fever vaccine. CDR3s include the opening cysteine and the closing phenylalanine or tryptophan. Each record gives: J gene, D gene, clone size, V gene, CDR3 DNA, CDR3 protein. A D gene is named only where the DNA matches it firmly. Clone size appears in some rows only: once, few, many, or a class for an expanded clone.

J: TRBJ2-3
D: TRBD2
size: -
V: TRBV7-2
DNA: TGTGCCAGCAGCATTAGCGGGGTAGATACGCAGTATTTT
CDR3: CASSISGVDTQYF

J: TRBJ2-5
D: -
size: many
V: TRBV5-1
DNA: TGCGCCAGCAGCACCGGTCGTATTGGGGTGGAGACCCAGTACTTC
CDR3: CASSTGRIGVETQYF

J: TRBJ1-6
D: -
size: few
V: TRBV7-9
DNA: TGTGCCAGCAGCTTACGGACGGACTACAATTCACCCCTCCACTTT
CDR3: CASSLRTDYNSPLHF

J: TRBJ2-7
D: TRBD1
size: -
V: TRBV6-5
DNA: TGTGCCAGCAGTGCTCCCGGGACAGGGCCCGAGCAGTACTTC
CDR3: CASSAPGTGPEQYF

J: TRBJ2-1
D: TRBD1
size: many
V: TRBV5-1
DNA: TGCGCCAGCAGCTCGACAGGGGTTGAGGGCAATGAGCAGTTCTTC
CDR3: CASSSTGVEGNEQFF

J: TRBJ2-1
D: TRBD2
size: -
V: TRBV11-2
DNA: TGTGCCAGCCGGGGACTAGCGGGATCCTCCTACAATGAGCAGTTCTTC
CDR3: CASRGLAGSSYNEQFF

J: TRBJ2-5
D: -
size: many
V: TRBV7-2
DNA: TGTGCCAGCAGCCCTGGGACGAGGGGGTCGGCCCAGTACTTC
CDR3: CASSPGTRGSAQYF

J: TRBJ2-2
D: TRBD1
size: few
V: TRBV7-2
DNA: TGTGCCAGCAGCTCCCAGGACAGGCTCGCCGAGCTGTTTTTT
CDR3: CASSSQDRLAELFF

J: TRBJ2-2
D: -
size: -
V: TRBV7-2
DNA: TGTGCCAGCAGGCTGGCGAGGTCATCACCCGGGGAGCTGTTTTTT
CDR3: CASRLARSSPGELFF

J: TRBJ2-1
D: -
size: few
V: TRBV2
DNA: TGTGCCAGCAGTGAACAGGGTTTCGGCTACAATGAGCAGTTCTTC
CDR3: CASSEQGFGYNEQFF

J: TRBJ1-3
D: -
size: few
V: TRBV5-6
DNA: TGTGCCAGCAGCGCTGGATACACCATATATTTT
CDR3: CASSAGYTIYF

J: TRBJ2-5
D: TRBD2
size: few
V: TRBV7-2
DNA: TGTGCCAGCAGCTCCAACTTAGCGGGGGGGCAAGAGACCCAGTACTTC
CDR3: CASSSNLAGGQETQYF

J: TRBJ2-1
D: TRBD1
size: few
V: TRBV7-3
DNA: TGTGCCAGCAGCTTCACAGGGGGATTAGGCAATGAGCAGTTCTTC
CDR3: CASSFTGGLGNEQFF

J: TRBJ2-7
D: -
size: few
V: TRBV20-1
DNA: TGCAGTGCTAGTGGTACAGGGCTTACCTACGAGCAGTACTTC
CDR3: CSASGTGLTYEQYF

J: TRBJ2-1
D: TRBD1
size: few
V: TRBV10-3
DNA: TGTGCCACCAAGAGCACAGGGGCCTCCTACAATGAGCAGTTCTTC
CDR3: CATKSTGASYNEQFF

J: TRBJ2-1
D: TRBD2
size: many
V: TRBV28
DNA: TGTGCCAGCAGACTCCGGGGGGGTGAGCAGTTCTTC
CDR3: CASRLRGGEQFF

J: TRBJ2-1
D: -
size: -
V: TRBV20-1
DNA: TGCAGTGCGGCACCCCTGGGGGGTGTAGTAGCCGCTGAGCAGTTCTTC
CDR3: CSAAPLGGVVAAEQFF

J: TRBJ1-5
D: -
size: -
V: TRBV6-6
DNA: TGTGCCAGCGAGCACCTTAGCAATCAGCCCCAGCATTTT
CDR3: CASEHLSNQPQHF

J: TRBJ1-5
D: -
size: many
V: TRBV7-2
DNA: TGTGCCAGCAGCTTAGGAGGGGCGAGCAATCAGCCCCAGCATTTT
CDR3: CASSLGGASNQPQHF

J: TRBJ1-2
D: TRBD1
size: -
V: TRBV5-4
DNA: TGTGCCAGCAGCTGGCCGGGACAGGGGGCGCATGGCTACACCTTC
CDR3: CASSWPGQGAHGYTF

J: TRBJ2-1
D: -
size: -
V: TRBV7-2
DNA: TGTGCCAGCAGCTTATCTCCGGACAATGAGCAGTTCTTC
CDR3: CASSLSPDNEQFF

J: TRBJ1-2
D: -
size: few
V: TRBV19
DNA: TGTGCCAGTAGTATAGGCGTCAGTGTCTATGGCTACACCTTC
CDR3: CASSIGVSVYGYTF

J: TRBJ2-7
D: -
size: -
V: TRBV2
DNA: TGTGCCAGCAATAATCTCCGGGACGGATCCTACGAGCAGTACTTC
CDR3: CASNNLRDGSYEQYF

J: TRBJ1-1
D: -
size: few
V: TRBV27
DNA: TGTGCCAGCCAAACAGGGTTCACTGAAGCTTTCTTT
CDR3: CASQTGFTEAFF

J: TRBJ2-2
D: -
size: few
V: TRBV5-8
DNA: TGTGCCAGCAGCTTGTACGAGAACACCGGGGAGCTGTTTTTT
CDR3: CASSLYENTGELFF

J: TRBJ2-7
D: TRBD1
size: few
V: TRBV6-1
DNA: TGTGCCAGCCGAACAGGGGGCCCCTACGAGCAGTACTTC
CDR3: CASRTGGPYEQYF

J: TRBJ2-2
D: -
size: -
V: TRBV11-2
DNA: TGTGCCAGCAGTTCTAGCTTATCCGGGGAGCTGTTTTTT
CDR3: CASSSSLSGELFF

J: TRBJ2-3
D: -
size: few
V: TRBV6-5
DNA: TGTGCCAGCAGTTTCGCGGGCCGACTGTTGTATTTT
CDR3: CASSFAGRLLYF

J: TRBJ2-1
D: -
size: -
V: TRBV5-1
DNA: TGCGCCAGCAGCCCGGGGCCTACAGGGAACAATGAGCAGTTCTTC
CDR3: CASSPGPTGNNEQFF

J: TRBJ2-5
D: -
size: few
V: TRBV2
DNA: TGTGCCAGCAACGAAGGGGACCACCAAGAGACCCAGTACTTC
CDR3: CASNEGDHQETQYF

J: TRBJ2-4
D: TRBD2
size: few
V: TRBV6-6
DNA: TGTGCCAGCAGTTTAACGCTCGCGGGGGGGAGCAGGATTCAAGCCAAAAACATTCAGTACTTC
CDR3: CASSLTLAGGSRIQAKNIQYF

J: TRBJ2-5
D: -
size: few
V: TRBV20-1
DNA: TGCAGTGCCCCACCTAGGACAGCCGTGGAGGAGACCCAGTACTTC
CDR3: CSAPPRTAVEETQYF

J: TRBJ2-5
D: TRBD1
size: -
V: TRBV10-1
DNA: TGCGCCAGCAGTGATACCGGGACAGGGGTTCGGGAGACCCAGTACTTC
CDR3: CASSDTGTGVRETQYF

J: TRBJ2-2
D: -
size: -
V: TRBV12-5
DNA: TGTGCTAGTGGTTCCCAGCCCACCGGGGAGCTGTTTTTT
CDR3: CASGSQPTGELFF

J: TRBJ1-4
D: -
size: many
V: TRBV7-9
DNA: TGTGCCAGCAGCTTAAGACAGGCAAATGAAAAACTGTTTTTT
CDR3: CASSLRQANEKLFF

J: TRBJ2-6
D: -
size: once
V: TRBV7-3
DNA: TGTGCCAGCAGCGACCAGCCTGGGGCCAACGTCCTGACTTTC
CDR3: CASSDQPGANVLTF

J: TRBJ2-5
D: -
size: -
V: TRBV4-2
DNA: TGTGCCAGCAGCCAAGCACTTCGGAACTTTGGGGCCTACCAAGAGACCCAGTACTTC
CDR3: CASSQALRNFGAYQETQYF

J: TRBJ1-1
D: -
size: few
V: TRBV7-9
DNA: TGTGCCAGCAGCTTAGTATCCGCTGAAGCTTTCTTT
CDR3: CASSLVSAEAFF

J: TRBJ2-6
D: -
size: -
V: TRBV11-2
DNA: TGTGCCAGCAGCTTAAGAGGTGGGGCCAACGTCCTGACTTTC
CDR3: CASSLRGGANVLTF

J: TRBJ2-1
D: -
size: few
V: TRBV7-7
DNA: TGTGCCAGCAGCTTAAGTCCCGGGACAAACTCCTACAATGAGCAGTTCTTC
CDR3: CASSLSPGTNSYNEQFF

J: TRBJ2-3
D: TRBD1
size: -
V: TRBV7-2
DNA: TGTGCCAGCACCACGGACAGGGGACAAGCAGATACGCAGTATTTT
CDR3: CASTTDRGQADTQYF

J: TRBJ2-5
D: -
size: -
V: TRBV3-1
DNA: TGTGCCAGCAGCCAAGAGAACAGGGATTTCGAGACCCAGTACTTC
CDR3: CASSQENRDFETQYF

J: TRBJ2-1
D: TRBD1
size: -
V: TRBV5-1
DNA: TGCGCCAGCAGCTTGAATACAGGGGGGTTCGGTGAGCAGTTCTTC
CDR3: CASSLNTGGFGEQFF

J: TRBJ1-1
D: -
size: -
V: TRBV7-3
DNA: TGTGCCAGCAGCCAGTTAACGAGGACTGAAGCTTTCTTT
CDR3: CASSQLTRTEAFF

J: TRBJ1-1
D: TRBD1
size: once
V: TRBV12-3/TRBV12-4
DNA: TGTGCCAGCAGTCCGCTCTTACAGGGGGCGAGGACTGAAGCTTTCTTT
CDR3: CASSPLLQGARTEAFF

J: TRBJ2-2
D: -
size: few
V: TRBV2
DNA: TGTGCCAGTCAGGGAACCGGGGAGCTGTTTTTT
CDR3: CASQGTGELFF

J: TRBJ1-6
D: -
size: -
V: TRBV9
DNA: TGTGCCAGCAGCGTACCAGGGTTAAATTCACCCCTCCACTTT
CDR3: CASSVPGLNSPLHF

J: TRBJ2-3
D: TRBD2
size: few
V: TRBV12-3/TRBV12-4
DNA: TGTGCCAGCATGACGGGACTAGCGGCAGATACGCAGTATTTT
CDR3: CASMTGLAADTQYF

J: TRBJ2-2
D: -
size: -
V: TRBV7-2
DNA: TGTGCCAGCAGCCCGAGAGAGGTTTATACCGGGGAGCTGTTTTTT
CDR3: CASSPREVYTGELFF

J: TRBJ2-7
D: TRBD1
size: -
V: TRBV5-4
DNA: TGTGCCAGCAGCTTGGCCGGGACAGGGAACTCCTACGAGCAGTACTTC
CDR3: CASSLAGTGNSYEQYF

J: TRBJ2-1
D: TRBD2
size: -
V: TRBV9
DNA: TGTGCCAGCAGCGACCAACCGGGGGGGCAACAGTTCTTC
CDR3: CASSDQPGGQQFF

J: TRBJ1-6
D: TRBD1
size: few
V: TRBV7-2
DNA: TGTGCCAGCAGCTCGCAGGGGGACCCACCCCTCCACTTT
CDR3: CASSSQGDPPLHF

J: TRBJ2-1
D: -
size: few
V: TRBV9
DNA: TGTGCCAGCAGCGTATACGGGGGTGACGCCTACAATGAGCAGTTCTTC
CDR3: CASSVYGGDAYNEQFF

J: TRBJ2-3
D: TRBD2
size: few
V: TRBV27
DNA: TGTGCCAGCAGATTCCATAGCGGGGGGTCAGATACGCAGTATTTT
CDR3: CASRFHSGGSDTQYF

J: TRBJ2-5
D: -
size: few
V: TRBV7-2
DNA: TGTGCCAGCAGCTTAAGCGCACCAGCGGCGATCCAAGAGACCCAGTACTTC
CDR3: CASSLSAPAAIQETQYF

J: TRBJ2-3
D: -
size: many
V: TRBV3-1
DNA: TGCGCCAGCAGCCAAGAGGGCACAGATACGCAGTATTTT
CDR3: CASSQEGTDTQYF

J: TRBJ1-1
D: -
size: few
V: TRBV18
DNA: TGTGCCAGCTCCTACAGAGGGTACACTGAAGCTTTCTTT
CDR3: CASSYRGYTEAFF

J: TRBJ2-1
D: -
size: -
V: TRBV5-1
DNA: TGCGCCAGCGGGGAAGGGGGTTCCTACAATGAGCAGTTCTTC
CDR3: CASGEGGSYNEQFF

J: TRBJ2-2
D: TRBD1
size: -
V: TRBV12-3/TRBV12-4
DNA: TGTGCCAGTTGTCGGGGCGCAGGGGGATACACCGGGGAGCTGTTTTTT
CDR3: CASCRGAGGYTGELFF